Included here is one T cell receptor beta chain sequence, with context. The record originates from a study of blood T cell repertoires in COVID-19. Sequenced by immunoSEQ multiplex PCR; TCRdb stores in-frame clones only, minus some. The profile shows a few hundred thousand clones, around 89% of them singletons. The CDR3 length is 14 residues. Germline-derived CDR1 and CDR2 are SQVTM and ANQGSEA. V shed 5 bases, J shed 5 bases, and the junction held 8 bases outside the gene matches. The rearrangement joins TRBV29-1 to TRBJ2-7; 11 positions match TRBD2. The sequence derives from a man aged 70 or older with acute or convalescent COVID-19. The sample comprised peripheral blood. The CDR3 sequence: CSVSLAGASHEQYF. As DNA, the CDR3 is TGCAGCGTTTCACTAGCGGGAGCTTCCCACGAGCAGTACTTC.